This TCR beta chain emerged from a study of human T cells and chemical hapten exposure. Looking at the study overall: Donors were sensitized with 2% DPC on the upper inner arm. Cases of alopecia areata, totalis or universalis occurred in a predominantly female patient group.

Study-wide results and limits: Expanded TCR sets contained significantly more large CDR3 similarity clusters than controls.

As to time point: patch test 2, 6 weeks after DPC sensitization. Noted treatment: therapeutic diphenylcyclopropenone sensitization with weekly scalp DPC. Single cDNA molecules in the library carried unique molecular identifiers attached during preparation. MiXCR, applied by TCRdb to the RACE reads, yields one record per CDR3 protein. Of roughly 120,000 distinct CDR3 sequences in the sample, 9.2% were seen once. CDR3 length: 15 amino acids. Looked up from germline, CDR1 is SGHRS and CDR2 is YFSETQ. The germline V and J ends were trimmed by 0 bases and 6 bases, with 12 bases remaining between them. This clonotype occurred a few times. Its antigen is undetermined.

V gene TRBV5-1 combines with J gene TRBJ2-2; a weak D match, TRBD2 (5 bases). The sequence derives from a woman aged 40 to 50 with alopecia areata. Some clones in this sample may be carry-over from other donors' samples. Specimen: whole blood, collected in connection with sensitization to the hapten diphenylcyclopropenone (DPC). In DNA form, the CDR3 reads TGCGCCAGCAGCTTGGCCTCGGCGCGGGCCGGGGAGCTGTTTTTT. It yields the protein CASSLASARAGELFF.